This T cell receptor (beta chain) was recorded in a study of blood T cell repertoires in COVID-19. Assay used: immunoSEQ multiplex PCR; TCRdb lists only in-frame clones, some missing. The sample lists 300,000 to 450,000 clones, around 87% seen once, with 1% to 1.5% in the top ten. Trimming cost V 3 bases and J 6 bases, with 17 bases left between them. This CDR3 is built from 16 residues. Germline-derived CDR1 and CDR2 are MNHNS and SASEGT. This chain uses TRBV6-1 with TRBJ1-4, with a possible D match to TRBD1 (5 bases). This receptor was taken from a man younger than 45 who had recovered from COVID-19. The sequencing sample was made of PBMCs or T cells enriched from blood (not recorded which). CDR3 loop: CASSDARGAWDEKLFF. The CDR3 nucleotides read TGTGCCAGCAGTGACGCCCGTGGGGCGTGGGATGAAAAACTGTTTTTT.